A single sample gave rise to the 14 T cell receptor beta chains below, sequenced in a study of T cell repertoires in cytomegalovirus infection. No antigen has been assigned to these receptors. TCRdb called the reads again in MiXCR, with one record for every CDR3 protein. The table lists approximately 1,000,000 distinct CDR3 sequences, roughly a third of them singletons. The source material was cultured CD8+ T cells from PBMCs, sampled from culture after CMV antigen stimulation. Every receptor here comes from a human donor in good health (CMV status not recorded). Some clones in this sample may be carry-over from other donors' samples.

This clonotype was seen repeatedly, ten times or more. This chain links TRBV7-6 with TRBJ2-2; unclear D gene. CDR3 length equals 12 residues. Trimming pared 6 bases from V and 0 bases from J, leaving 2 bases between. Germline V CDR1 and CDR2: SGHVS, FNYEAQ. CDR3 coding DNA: TGTGCCAGCAGTCCGAACACCGGGGAGCTGTTTTTT. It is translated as CASSPNTGELFF. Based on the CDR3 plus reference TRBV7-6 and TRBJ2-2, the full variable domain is GAGVSQSPRYKVTKRGQDVALRCDPISGHVSLYWYRQALGQGPEFLTYFNYEAQQDKSGLPNDRFSAERPEGSISTLTIQRTEQRDSAMYRCASSPNTGELFFGEGSRLTVL.

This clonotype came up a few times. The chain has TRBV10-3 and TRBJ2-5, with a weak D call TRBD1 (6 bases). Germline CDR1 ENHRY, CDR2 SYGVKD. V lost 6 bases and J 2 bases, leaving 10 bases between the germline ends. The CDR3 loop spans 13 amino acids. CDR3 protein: CAISLDRQETQYF. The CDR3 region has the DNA TGTGCCATCAGCCTAGACAGGCAAGAGACCCAGTACTTC.

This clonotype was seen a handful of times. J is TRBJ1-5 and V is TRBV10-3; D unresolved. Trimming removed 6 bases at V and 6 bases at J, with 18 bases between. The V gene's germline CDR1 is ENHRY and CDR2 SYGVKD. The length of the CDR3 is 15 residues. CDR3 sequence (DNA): TGTGCCATCAGCCGGGGAGTACAAGCAGGTCAGCCCCAGCATTTT. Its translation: CAISRGVQAGQPQHF.

CDR3 DNA sequence: TGTGCCAGCAGAAAAACCGGGACCTTGGGCTACACCTTC. This sequence encodes CASRKTGTLGYTF. The rearrangement links TRBV27 to TRBJ1-2, with D possibly matching TRBD1 (5 bases). Deletions cut 6 bases from V and 8 bases from J, with 16 bases between. This CDR3 has 13 residues. CDR1 and CDR2 (germline): MNHEY, SMNVEV (reference sequence).

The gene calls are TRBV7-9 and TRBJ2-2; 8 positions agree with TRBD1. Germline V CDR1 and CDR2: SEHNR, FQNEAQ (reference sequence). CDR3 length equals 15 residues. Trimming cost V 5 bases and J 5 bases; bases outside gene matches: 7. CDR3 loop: CASSPTGEGTGELFF. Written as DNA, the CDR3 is TGTGCCAGCAGCCCGACAGGGGAAGGTACCGGGGAGCTGTTTTTT.

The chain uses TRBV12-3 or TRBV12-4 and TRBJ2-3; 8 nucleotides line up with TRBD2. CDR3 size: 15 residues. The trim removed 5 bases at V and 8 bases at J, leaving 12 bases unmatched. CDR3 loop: CASSPNAGGEGTQYF. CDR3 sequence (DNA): TGTGCCAGCAGTCCTAACGCGGGGGGTGAGGGTACGCAGTATTTT.

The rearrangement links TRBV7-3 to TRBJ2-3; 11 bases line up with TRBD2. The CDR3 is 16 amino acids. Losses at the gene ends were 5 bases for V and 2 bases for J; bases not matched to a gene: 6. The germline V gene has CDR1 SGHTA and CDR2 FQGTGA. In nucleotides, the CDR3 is TGTGCCAGCAGCATGCTACTAGCGGGGGACACAGATACGCAGTATTTT. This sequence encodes CASSMLLAGDTDTQYF.

CDR3: CAISVSLGQPQHF. CDR3 coding DNA: TGTGCCATCAGTGTGTCGCTGGGTCAGCCCCAGCATTTT. J is TRBJ1-5 and V is TRBV10-3; no firm D call. Germline assignment: CDR1 ENHRY and CDR2 SYGVKD. There are 13 residues in the CDR3. V was shortened by 4 bases and J by 6 bases, with 10 bases between the two germline ends.

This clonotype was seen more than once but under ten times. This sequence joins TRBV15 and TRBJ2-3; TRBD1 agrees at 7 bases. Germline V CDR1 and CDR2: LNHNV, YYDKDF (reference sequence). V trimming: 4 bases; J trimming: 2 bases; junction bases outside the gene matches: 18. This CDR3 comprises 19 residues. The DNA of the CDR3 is TGTGCCACCAGCATCCCCACCCGAACAGGGGCTACCTACACAGATACGCAGTATTTT. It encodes CATSIPTRTGATYTDTQYF.

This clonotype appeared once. The CDR3 is CATSGTSGGADREQFF. The CDR3 nucleotides are TGTGCCACCAGCGGGACTAGCGGGGGGGCCGATAGGGAGCAGTTCTTC. The chain has TRBV24-1 and TRBJ2-1; TRBD2 aligns across 16 bases. Germline lookup yields CDR1 KGHDR and CDR2 SFDVKD. This CDR3 has 16 residues. J gave up 10 bases and V 7 bases, and 9 bases lay outside the gene matches.

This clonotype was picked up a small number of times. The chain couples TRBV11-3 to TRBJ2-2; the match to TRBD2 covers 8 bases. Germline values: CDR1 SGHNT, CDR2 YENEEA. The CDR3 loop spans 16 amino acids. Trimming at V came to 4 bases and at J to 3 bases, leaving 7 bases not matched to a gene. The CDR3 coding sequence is TGTGCCAGCAGCTCTCCGGGGGGGCCGGACACCGGGGAGCTGTTTTTT. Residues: CASSSPGGPDTGELFF.

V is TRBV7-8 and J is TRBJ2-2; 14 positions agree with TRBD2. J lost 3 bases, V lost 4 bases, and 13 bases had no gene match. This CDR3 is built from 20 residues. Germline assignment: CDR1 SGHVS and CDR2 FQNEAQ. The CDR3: CASSSTDPGLAGDYTGELFF. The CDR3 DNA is TGTGCCAGCAGCTCGACGGACCCGGGACTAGCGGGGGACTACACCGGGGAGCTGTTTTTT.

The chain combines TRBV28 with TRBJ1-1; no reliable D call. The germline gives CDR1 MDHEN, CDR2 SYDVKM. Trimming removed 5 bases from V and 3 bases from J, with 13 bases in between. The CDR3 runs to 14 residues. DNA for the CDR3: TGTGCCAGCAGTGGATGGGGAACAGACACTGAAGCTTTCTTT. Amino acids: CASSGWGTDTEAFF. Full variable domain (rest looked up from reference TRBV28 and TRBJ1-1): DVKVTQSSRYLVKRTGEKVFLECVQDMDHENMFWYRQDPGLGLRLIYFSYDVKMKEKGDIPEGYSVSREKKERFSLILESASTNQTSMYLCASSGWGTDTEAFFGQGTRLTVV.

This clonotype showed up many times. CDR3 nucleotide sequence: TGTGCCAGCAGTTACACCCATACGGAACCGAACACCGGGGAGCTGTTTTTT. Amino acids: CASSYTHTEPNTGELFF. This rearrangement joins TRBV6-2 or TRBV6-3 to TRBJ2-2; no reliable D call. The V and J ends lost 2 bases and 0 bases respectively, with 13 bases between them. The germline CDR1 and CDR2 sequences are MNHEY and SVGEGT. The length of the CDR3 is 17 residues.